The 15 T cell receptor beta chains in this list originate from one sample, sequenced in a study of type 1 and type 2 diabetes patients. Amplification started from genomic DNA. A primer set of 30 forward and 13 reverse primers amplified the CDR3. TCRdb reanalysed the multiplex PCR reads using MiXCR and keeps one entry per CDR3 protein. In the table there are about 290,000 distinct CDR3 sequences, over 45% of which are singletons. What was sequenced was peripheral blood mononuclear cells (PBMCs). Receptors originate from a man between 18 and 29 years old with type 2 diabetes.

This chain joins TRBV14 and TRBJ2-1; D gene uncertain. Germline CDR1 is SGHDN and CDR2 is FVKESK. V lost 4 bases and J lost 9, with 13 bases in between. The CDR3 has 13 residues. CDR3 protein: CASSRPGVGEQFF. CDR3 bases: TGTGCCAGCAGCCGACCAGGTGTTGGTGAGCAGTTCTTC.

This clonotype was counted only a few times. The J gene is TRBJ1-5, the V gene TRBV19; D gene unclear. V lost 5 bases and J lost 4, with 12 bases in between. In germline, CDR1 is LNHDA, CDR2 SQIVND (reference sequence). This CDR3 spans 14 amino acids. CDR3 DNA: TGTGCCAGTAGTCCCCCCGGAGGGAATCAGCCCCAGCATTTT. Its protein is CASSPPGGNQPQHF.

This clonotype was found a few times. This chain joins TRBV7-2 and TRBJ1-1; 7 nucleotides line up with TRBD1. The ends lost 10 bases at V and 1 base at J; junction bases unmatched: 12. From germline, CDR1 is SGHTA and CDR2 FQGNSA. The CDR3 extends over 15 amino acids. CDR3 region: CATRQGTGWNTEAFF. Here the CDR3 DNA reads TGTGCCACGAGACAGGGAACAGGGTGGAACACTGAAGCTTTCTTT.

The rearrangement uses TRBV20-1 and TRBJ1-2; unclear D gene. This CDR3 spans 12 amino acids. Germline V gene sequence: CDR1 DFQATT, CDR2 SNEGSKA (reference sequence). Trimming stripped 3 bases from V and 4 bases from J, with 9 bases between. CDR3 sequence (DNA): TGCAGTGCTAGTTCAGGCGTCTATGGCTACACCTTC. This encodes CSASSGVYGYTF.

The rearrangement links TRBV20-1 to TRBJ1-2; a possible D gene is TRBD1 (6 bases). The CDR3 covers 14 residues. Germline lookup yields CDR1 DFQATT and CDR2 SNEGSKA (reference sequence). V dropped 5 bases and J dropped 3 bases, with 16 bases sitting between them. CDR3 amino acids: CSAWEGGRDYGYTF. The DNA for the CDR3 is TGCAGTGCTTGGGAAGGGGGGAGGGACTATGGCTACACCTTC.

This chain uses TRBV5-1 with TRBJ2-7; the D is unclear. The CDR3 covers 13 residues. The ends were cut back, 4 bases at V and 3 bases at J, with 11 bases in the middle. Germline-derived CDR1 and CDR2 are SGHRS and YFSETQ. In DNA, the CDR3 is TGCGCCAGCAGCCCCGGATCCTTCTACGAGCAGTACTTC. Protein: CASSPGSFYEQYF.

This clonotype came up a few times. The chain links TRBV14 to TRBJ2-7; tentatively, D is TRBD1 (6 bases). The V and J ends lost 5 bases and 4 bases respectively, with 15 bases between them. Germline V gives CDR1 SGHDN, CDR2 FVKESK. The CDR3 length is 14 residues. CDR3 coding DNA: TGTGCCAGCAGCTACGGGACACAATTATACGAGCAGTACTTC. This sequence encodes CASSYGTQLYEQYF. The full variable domain, completed using reference TRBV14 and TRBJ2-7, is EAGVTQFPSHSVIEKGQTVTLRCDPISGHDNLYWYRRVMGKEIKFLLHFVKESKQDESGMPNNRFLAERTGGTYSTLKVQPAELEDSGVYFCASSYGTQLYEQYFGPGTRLTVT.

The chain couples TRBV28 to TRBJ2-1, with D possibly matching TRBD1 (5 bases). Trimming took off 7 bases at V and 6 bases at J, with 13 bases between the two ends. This CDR3 region has 13 residues. From germline, CDR1 is MDHEN and CDR2 SYDVKM. In nucleotides, the CDR3 is TGTGCCAGCACCCTTCGAACAGGCAATGAGCAGTTCTTC. Amino acid sequence: CASTLRTGNEQFF.

The CDR3 DNA sequence: TGTGCCAGCAGTGAAGGTGGACCGCGCAATCAGCCCCAGCATTTT. It translates to CASSEGGPRNQPQHF. The chain recombines TRBV2 with TRBJ1-5; D gene ambiguous. The CDR3 loop spans 15 amino acids. Trimming shortened V by 1 base and J by 2 bases, and 9 bases separated the two germline ends. Germline V gene data show CDR1 as SNHLY and CDR2 as FYNNEI.

A remark on this clonotype: With a much larger clone just one base away, this may be a read error. CDR3 residues: CAISLAAEGGELFF. CDR3 nucleotide sequence: TGTGCCATCAGTTTAGCGGCAGAGGGCGGGGAGCTGTTTTTT. The J gene is TRBJ2-2, the V gene TRBV10-3, with D perhaps matching TRBD2 (6 bases). This CDR3 is built from 14 residues. V was trimmed by 5 bases and J by 7 bases, leaving 14 bases between them. Germline V gene data show CDR1 as ENHRY and CDR2 as SYGVKD.

V gene TRBV5-1 combines with J gene TRBJ1-4; D is unclear. Germline CDR1 SGHRS, CDR2 YFSETQ. V gave up 4 bases and J gave up 0 bases, with 7 bases separating them. The CDR3 has 14 amino acids. The CDR3 DNA reads TGCGCCAGCAGCCGGGCCGCAACTAATGAAAAACTGTTTTTT. This gives the protein CASSRAATNEKLFF.

This clonotype appeared a few times. The DNA of the CDR3 is TGTGCCAGCAGCTGGACAGGGGGTACGGAGACCCAGTACTTC. Translation gives CASSWTGGTETQYF. The chain joins TRBV7-3 to TRBJ2-5; TRBD1 agrees at 10 bases. The J segment lost 5 bases and the V segment lost 4 bases, leaving 4 bases of the junction unmatched. CDR1 is SGHTA and CDR2 is FQGTGA in the germline V gene. This CDR3 region has 14 residues.

The chain recombines TRBV19 with TRBJ1-2; D is undetermined. The CDR3 totals 14 residues. Trimming took 6 bases from V and 5 from J, leaving 16 bases between them. Germline V lookup: CDR1 LNHDA, CDR2 SQIVND (reference sequence). The DNA for the CDR3 is TGTGCCAGTAGGGCCTGGAAAGGAAGGTATGGCTACACCTTC. Protein sequence: CASRAWKGRYGYTF.

The chain links TRBV12-3 or TRBV12-4 to TRBJ1-2; tentative D call: TRBD1 (6 bases). V dropped 2 bases and J dropped 4 bases, with 11 bases sitting between them. The CDR3 spans 14 residues. CDR3 protein: CASSLRGDIYGYTF. DNA of the CDR3: TGTGCCAGCAGTTTACGGGGGGACATCTATGGCTACACCTTC.

The chain recombines TRBV28 with TRBJ1-6, with D tentatively TRBD1 (5 bases). Trimming took off 3 bases at V and 7 bases at J, with 10 bases between the two ends. This CDR3 is built from 14 residues. Germline V gene data show CDR1 as MDHEN and CDR2 as SYDVKM. The chain's CDR3 is CASSFGGRNSPLHF. The CDR3 nucleotides are TGTGCCAGCAGTTTTGGGGGAAGGAATTCACCCCTCCACTTT.